This T cell receptor beta chain was sequenced for a study of blood T cell repertoires in COVID-19. Study in general: Samples taken during acute and convalescent COVID-19 were collected in the United States, Italy and Spain. The cDNA or gDNA used as material had been derived from T cells, B-cell-depleted T cells, or PBMCs.

In the authors' workflow: For nucleated cells, counts were estimated from reference gene primer amplification. Clones were sequenced by immunoSEQ multiplex PCR, and TCRdb holds only the in-frame ones, with some missing. V, J and clone size were drawn from that table, and D and trimming were deduced from the DNA. Of about 200,000 clones in the sample, 70% to 90% are singletons; the top ten hold 7.6%. This CDR3 comprises 15 residues. CDR1 is MDHEN, CDR2 SYDVKM, per germline. V was pared by 7 bases and J by 3 bases, with 16 bases between. This clonotype was sampled from a woman between 50 and 59 years old with active or convalescent COVID-19. Material for sequencing was peripheral blood. The V call is TRBV28, the J call TRBJ1-3; no clear D gene. CDR3 amino acids: CASKAGGPSGNTIYF. DNA for the CDR3: TGTGCCAGCAAGGCCGGAGGGCCGAGTGGAAACACCATATATTTT.